One T cell receptor beta chain is described in this entry. Its antigen is currently unknown. This CDR3 region has 15 residues. CDR1 SGHAT and CDR2 FQNNGV come from the germline V gene. V lost 4 bases and J lost 2; bases outside the gene matches: 4. The table came from immunoSEQ multiplex PCR; TCRdb's copy has only in-frame clones and leaves some out. This sample carries fewer than 25,000 clones, 85% of them seen once, and the ten largest clones take around 9.6%. The entry originates in a study of T cells in narcolepsy. General study findings and limits: Comparing one patient's CSF and blood CD4+ clonotypes highlighted HCRT- and TRIB2-specific autoreactive clonotypes. Autoreactive clonotypes reportedly recurred in blood of same and different patients, not controls.

The V call is TRBV11-2, the J call TRBJ2-2; TRBD1 aligns across 7 bases. The sequence was collected from a human donor in good health. Specimen: memory (CD45RA-) CD4+ T cells from blood. As DNA, the CDR3 is TGTGCCAGCAGCTCACAGGGGTATAACACCGGGGAGCTGTTTTTT. Its translation is CASSSQGYNTGELFF.